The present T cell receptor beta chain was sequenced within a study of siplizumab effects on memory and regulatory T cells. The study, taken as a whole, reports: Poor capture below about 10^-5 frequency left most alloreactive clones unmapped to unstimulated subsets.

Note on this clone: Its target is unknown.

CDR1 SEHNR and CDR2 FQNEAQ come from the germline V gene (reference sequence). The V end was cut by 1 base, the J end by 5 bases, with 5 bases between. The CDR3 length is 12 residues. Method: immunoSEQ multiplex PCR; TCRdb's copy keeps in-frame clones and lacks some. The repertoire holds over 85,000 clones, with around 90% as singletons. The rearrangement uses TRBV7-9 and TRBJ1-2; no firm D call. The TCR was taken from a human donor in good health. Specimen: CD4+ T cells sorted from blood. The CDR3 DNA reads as TGTGCCAGCAGCTTAGTCGGGTATGGCTACACCTTC. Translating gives CASSLVGYGYTF.